Here is one T cell receptor beta chain with its context. The record originates from a study of T cell changes during pregnancy in multiple sclerosis. Per the germline V gene, CDR1 is MNHEY and CDR2 is SVGAGI. The CDR3 extends over 12 amino acids. V lost 8 bases, J lost 5 bases, and 9 bases lay in between. Assay used: immunoSEQ multiplex PCR; TCRdb lists only in-frame clones, some missing. Among about 100,000 clones listed, 85% to 95% were seen once. The sequences come from peripheral blood, collected before pregnancy. The chain links TRBV6-5 to TRBJ2-2; maybe TRBD2 (6 bases). The TCR sequence derives from a female donor with multiple sclerosis, enrolled in a pregnancy study. The CDR3 spells CASGRTTGELFF. The CDR3 DNA sequence: TGTGCCAGCGGGAGGACGACCGGGGAGCTGTTTTTT.